This T cell receptor (beta chain) was identified during a study of cytomegalovirus exposure and HLA in healthy donors. Study-wide findings and caveats: It was found in a later analysis that first-cohort TCR clusters tended to co-occur in the approximately 120 validation repertoires. Cytomegalovirus association was assigned to about 150 TCR beta chains.

The table lists this clone with a count of one. Its antigen remains unknown. With 5 bases clipped from V and 6 bases from J, the junction kept 8 bases outside the gene matches. The CDR3 totals 14 residues. Germline V gene lookup returns CDR1 MNHEY and CDR2 SVGAGI. Libraries were prepared by immunoSEQ multiplex PCR; TCRdb keeps only in-frame clonotypes and omits some of them. The table has about 56,000 clones, approximately 94% seen once. The gene calls are TRBV6-5 and TRBJ2-3, with 7 bases aligning to TRBD2. The sample consisted of PBMCs. The sequence came from a man between 18 and 29 years old in good health and CMV-seronegative. The CDR3 region has the DNA TGTGCCAGCAGTCACCAGCGGGGAGGGGATACGCAGTATTTT. Encoded protein: CASSHQRGGDTQYF.